This T cell receptor beta chain was sequenced during a study of OX40 agonist ivuxolimab in advanced cancers. Clones were read by immunoSEQ multiplex PCR, and TCRdb kept only the in-frame ones, dropping some. The data contain roughly 56,000 clones, about 80% of them singletons. This material consisted of CD4+ or CD8+ T cells sorted from blood, taken in a trial of the OX40 agonist ivuxolimab. This TCR was recovered from an adult with an advanced solid tumor such as melanoma, head and neck, liver or kidney cancer.

CDR3 nucleotide sequence: TGTGCCAGCCGTCGTAGCGGGAGGGGCACAGATACGCAGTATTTT. It translates to CASRRSGRGTDTQYF. V and J are TRBV6-5 and TRBJ2-3; 11 bases align to TRBD2. CDR3 length: 15 residues. Losses at the gene ends were 8 bases for V and 1 base for J; bases not matched to a gene: 5. The V gene's germline CDR1 is MNHEY and CDR2 SVGAGI.